One sample yielded the 22 T cell receptor beta chains listed below, sequenced in a study of blood T cell repertoires in COVID-19. Profiling relied on immunoSEQ multiplex PCR, and the TCRdb table lists in-frame clones only, not all of them. There are tens of thousands of clones in the sample; about 80% occur only once, and approximately 12% lies in the top ten. Sequencing was done on a sample of peripheral blood. These receptors were obtained from a human donor in a cohort sampled during active COVID-19.

The rearrangement joins TRBV18 to TRBJ2-5, with a tentative D call TRBD1 (5 bases). In germline, CDR1 is KGHSH, CDR2 LQKENI. V was pared by 5 bases and J by 1 base, with 11 bases between. The CDR3 totals 14 residues. CDR3 sequence reads: CASSAMTVQETQYF. CDR3 sequence (DNA): TGTGCCAGCTCAGCTATGACAGTCCAAGAGACCCAGTACTTC.

This chain uses TRBV2 with TRBJ2-7, with a possible D match to TRBD1 (7 bases). V lost 4 bases and J lost 5, with 12 bases in between. Germline V gene data show CDR1 as SNHLY and CDR2 as FYNNEI. The CDR3 length is 13 residues. The CDR3 nucleotides read TGTGCCAGCAGTGGCCAGGGGGAGGACGAGCAGTACTTC. Protein sequence: CASSGQGEDEQYF.

The genes are TRBV6-6 and TRBJ1-6; TRBD1 matches 7 bases. The CDR3 is 14 amino acids. Per germline, CDR1 MNHNY and CDR2 SVGAGI (reference sequence). V lost 7 bases to trimming and J lost 4 bases; unmatched junction nucleotides: 4. Here the CDR3 DNA reads TGTGCCAGCAATTCGGGACAGTATAATTCACCCCTCCACTTT. Its protein product is CASNSGQYNSPLHF.

This clone ranks as medium-sized. The V and J genes are TRBV6-5 and TRBJ2-3; 10 bases line up with TRBD1. The CDR3 consists of 15 residues. After removal of 4 bases from V and 4 bases from J, the junction contained 5 bases not matched to a gene. CDR1 MNHEY and CDR2 SVGAGI come from the germline V gene. The CDR3 spells CASSSRDRGSDTQYF. The CDR3 DNA reads as TGTGCCAGCAGTTCCCGGGACAGGGGCTCAGATACGCAGTATTTT.

As to this clone: At the DNA level, this CDR3 is encoded by other sequences in the same sample as well. J is TRBJ2-3 and V is TRBV28; TRBD2 matches 10 bases. The CDR3 has 16 residues. Trimming cost V 5 bases and J 0 bases; bases outside gene matches: 5. CDR1 is MDHEN and CDR2 is SYDVKM in the germline V gene. CDR3 DNA sequence: TGTGCCAGCAGTCCCCGACTAGCGGGTAGCACAGATACGCAGTATTTT. Translating it yields CASSPRLAGSTDTQYF.

J is TRBJ1-6 and V is TRBV6-4, with TRBD1 matching over 7 bases. The V and J ends lost 6 bases and 7 bases, in that order; junction bases with no gene match: 6. Germline CDR1 is MRHNA and CDR2 is SNTAGT. The CDR3 totals 14 residues. The CDR3 reads CASSLGTENSPLHF. DNA for the CDR3: TGTGCCAGCAGCCTCGGGACAGAAAATTCACCCCTCCACTTT.

The rearrangement links TRBV5-4 to TRBJ1-4, with D perhaps TRBD1 (5 bases). Per germline, CDR1 SGHNT and CDR2 YYREEE (reference sequence). V dropped 3 bases and J dropped 8 bases, with 11 bases sitting between them. The CDR3 contains 13 residues. Here the CDR3 DNA reads TGTGCCAGCAGCTCCCAGAAGGGGGAAAAACTGTTTTTT. Translated: CASSSQKGEKLFF.

This chain links TRBV28 with TRBJ1-2; 9 bases line up with TRBD1. The CDR3 runs 12 residues. The germline V gene encodes CDR1 MDHEN and CDR2 SYDVKM. V dropped 7 bases and J dropped 9; count of bases not matched to a gene: 6. In DNA, the CDR3 is TGTGCCAGCACCAGGACAGGGGTTAGCTACACCTTC. The encoded protein is CASTRTGVSYTF.

V usage is TRBV9 and J usage is TRBJ2-2; D is possibly TRBD2 (5 bases). The CDR3 loop spans 15 amino acids. Looked up from germline, CDR1 is SGDLS and CDR2 is YYNGEE. V lost 4 bases and J 4 bases, leaving 14 bases between the germline ends. The CDR3: CASSPRGDITGELFF. The DNA of the CDR3 is TGTGCCAGCAGCCCCCGGGGAGATATCACCGGGGAGCTGTTTTTT.

This clone was counted only a few times. The chain carries TRBV2 and TRBJ2-1; 14 nucleotides align to TRBD2. Germline V gene sequence: CDR1 SNHLY, CDR2 FYNNEI. The CDR3 covers 15 residues. Trimming removed 7 bases from V and 4 bases from J; junction bases left unmatched: 3. The CDR3 bases are TGTGCCAGCACCGGACTAGCGGGGGGTTACAATGAGCAGTTCTTC. Translation gives CASTGLAGGYNEQFF.

The chain uses TRBV4-2 and TRBJ1-2; tentatively, D is TRBD1 (5 bases). Germline V gene data show CDR1 as LGHNA and CDR2 as YNFKEQ. V lost 3 bases to trimming and J lost 4 bases, with 15 bases between them. This CDR3 comprises 15 residues. CDR3 residues: CASSQAGGAGYGYTF. The CDR3 DNA follows: TGTGCCAGCAGCCAGGCGGGAGGGGCGGGCTATGGCTACACCTTC.

The gene calls are TRBV5-1 and TRBJ2-2; 8 bases map to TRBD1. The junction had 2 bases not matched to a gene; V was cut back by 2 bases and J by 5 bases. CDR1 is SGHRS and CDR2 is YFSETQ in the germline V gene. CDR3 length: 14 amino acids. CDR3 protein: CASSLQGGTGELFF. The CDR3 coding sequence is TGCGCCAGCAGCTTACAGGGGGGAACCGGGGAGCTGTTTTTT.

The chain carries TRBV19 and TRBJ1-2, with unresolved D. Looked up from germline, CDR1 is LNHDA and CDR2 is SQIVND (reference sequence). The length of the CDR3 is 13 residues. Trimming removed 1 base at V and 3 bases at J, with 6 bases between. Here the CDR3 reads CASSIGRDYGYTF. CDR3 nucleotide sequence: TGTGCCAGTAGTATAGGCCGGGACTATGGCTACACCTTC.

The chain is built from TRBV6-5 and TRBJ1-2; 8 bases match TRBD1. V trimming: 0 bases; J trimming: 4 bases; junction bases outside the gene matches: 4. CDR3 size: 15 residues. The germline V gene encodes CDR1 MNHEY and CDR2 SVGAGI. CDR3 nucleotide sequence: TGTGCCAGCAGTTACTCGACGACAGGGGCCTATGGCTACACCTTC. As protein: CASSYSTTGAYGYTF.

The chain links TRBV15 to TRBJ2-5; possibly TRBD2 for D (6 bases). Deletions cut 0 bases from V and 4 bases from J, with 12 bases between. This CDR3 is 15 amino acids long. Germline V gene sequence: CDR1 LNHNV, CDR2 YYDKDF (reference sequence). The CDR3 DNA follows: TGTGCCACCAGCAGAGAGCGGGGTCTGGGAGAGACCCAGTACTTC. Protein product: CATSRERGLGETQYF.

V and J are TRBV19 and TRBJ1-2; a possible D gene is TRBD1 (5 bases). This CDR3 contains 14 residues. Germline V gives CDR1 LNHDA, CDR2 SQIVND (reference sequence). V was shortened by 8 bases and J by 2 bases, with 15 bases between the two germline ends. The CDR3: CASLELGRNYGYTF. The CDR3 DNA is TGTGCCAGTCTTGAGCTGGGGCGCAACTATGGCTACACCTTC.

The gene calls are TRBV5-4 and TRBJ2-7, with 8 bases matching TRBD2. CDR3 length: 14 amino acids. The germline V gene encodes CDR1 SGHNT and CDR2 YYREEE (reference sequence). Trimming took 0 bases from V and 2 from J; bases not matched to a gene: 1. CDR3: CASSLGSGAYEQYF. The CDR3 DNA is TGTGCCAGCAGCTTGGGTAGCGGGGCCTACGAGCAGTACTTC.

The chain employs TRBV20-1 and TRBJ1-1; D unclear. Trimming took 6 bases from V and 8 from J, leaving 13 bases between them. Germline CDR1 DFQATT, CDR2 SNEGSKA (reference sequence). The CDR3 is made up of 11 amino acids. The CDR3 DNA sequence: TGCAGTGCAACCTACGGCGGGGAAGCTTTCTTT. Protein sequence: CSATYGGEAFF.

A single count supports this clone. This chain links TRBV11-2 with TRBJ2-3; D might be TRBD1 (5 bases). This CDR3 comprises 14 residues. Between the trimmed V and J ends, which lost 1 base and 5 bases, there was a span of 10 bases. Germline loops: CDR1 SGHAT, CDR2 FQNNGV. DNA of the CDR3: TGTGCCAGCAGCTTAGGAGACAGAAGAGATACGCAGTATTTT. This translates into CASSLGDRRDTQYF.

The chain uses TRBV28 and TRBJ1-2, with 7 bases matching TRBD1. The CDR3 sequence is 14 residues long. Trimming removed 1 base from V and 7 bases from J; junction bases left unmatched: 6. Looked up from germline, CDR1 is MDHEN and CDR2 is SYDVKM. This chain's CDR3 is CASSLLRQGGGYTF. The CDR3 coding sequence is TGTGCCAGCAGTTTATTGCGACAGGGAGGTGGCTACACCTTC.

The chain has TRBV30 and TRBJ2-3; weak D call: TRBD1 (6 bases). The germline gives CDR1 GTSNPN, CDR2 SVGIG (reference sequence). V lost 8 bases and J lost 2, with 20 bases in between. The CDR3 totals 15 residues. CDR3 residues: CALTRQGTLTDTQYF. In nucleotides, the CDR3 is TGTGCCCTCACTAGGCAGGGGACCCTCACAGATACGCAGTATTTT.

This clone turned up a few times. The rearrangement links TRBV9 to TRBJ1-6; possibly TRBD1 for D (6 bases). CDR1 is SGDLS, CDR2 YYNGEE, per germline. The V and J ends lost 3 bases and 6 bases respectively, with 10 bases between them. The CDR3 length is 14 residues. The CDR3 reads CASSGQAGNSPLHF. The DNA for the CDR3 is TGTGCCAGCAGCGGACAGGCCGGTAATTCACCCCTCCACTTT.